Following are 4 T cell receptor beta chains from one sample sequenced in a study of beta chain features in type 1 diabetes. The study reverse transcribed the entire isolated RNA, so it sequenced expressed TCRB transcripts. Method: immunoSEQ multiplex PCR; TCRdb's copy keeps in-frame clones and lacks some. The sample records about 350,000 clones, 20% being singletons. The sequencing input was naive CD4+ T cells from blood. The source of these receptors is a woman in her late teens or twenties in good health.

In its sample, this clone was seen a few times. The V gene is TRBV10-3, the J gene TRBJ2-7; D gene uncertain. CDR1 ENHRY and CDR2 SYGVKD come from the germline V gene. V was pared by 7 bases and J by 3 bases, with 10 bases between. The CDR3 is 12 residues long. CDR3 in DNA: TGTGCCATCAAGTCCCAGGACTACGAGCAGTACTTC. Protein product: CAIKSQDYEQYF.

V and J are TRBV2 and TRBJ1-4; D perhaps matches TRBD1 (5 bases). The CDR3 length is 15 residues. V gave up 6 bases and J gave up 8 bases, with 19 bases separating them. Germline-derived CDR1 and CDR2 are SNHLY and FYNNEI. The CDR3 loop is CASRNTYLKGEKLFF. The CDR3, as DNA: TGTGCCAGCAGGAACACCTACCTCAAGGGGGAAAAACTGTTTTTT.

The chain recombines TRBV5-4 with TRBJ2-4, with TRBD1 matching 7 bases. Trimming removed 4 bases from V and 8 bases from J; junction bases left unmatched: 6. Germline CDR1 reads SGHNT; CDR2 reads YYREEE (reference sequence). This CDR3 region has 13 residues. CDR3: CASSLGQAYIQYF. CDR3 nucleotides: TGTGCCAGCAGCCTCGGACAGGCTTACATTCAGTACTTC.

This clone showed up just a few times. The chain uses TRBV5-4 and TRBJ2-3, with D perhaps matching TRBD1 (6 bases). V was pared by 4 bases and J by 6 bases, with 15 bases between. Germline-derived CDR1 and CDR2 are SGHNT and YYREEE (reference sequence). The length of the CDR3 is 14 residues. The CDR3 coding sequence is TGTGCCAGCAGCCGGACAGCCCGGGACGATACGCAGTATTTT. The encoded protein is CASSRTARDDTQYF.